This TCR beta chain came from a study of T cells in Graves' hyperthyroidism and ophthalmopathy. It was considered stable Graves' hyperthyroidism when ophthalmopathy did not progress within 18 months. Amplification targeted TCR beta CDR3 regions from RNA transcripts. Using the HTBI primer set, a first-round RT-PCR was run on the TCR CDR3. A single record per CDR3 protein comes from TCRdb applying MiXCR to the multiplex PCR reads. The sample has 500,000 to 750,000 distinct CDR3 sequences; 35% to 55% are singletons. Findings and caveats of the study: Classification by a 13 V-J model distinguished ophthalmopathy from stable hyperthyroidism. Blood samples included most of the expanded thyroid clonotypes exceeding 0.001.

This clonotype was counted many times. Its cognate antigen is unknown. Deletions cut 7 bases from V and 0 bases from J, with 25 bases between. This CDR3 is built from 19 residues. Germline V gives CDR1 LNHDA, CDR2 SQIVND (reference sequence). Sequenced input: peripheral blood or thyroid tissue (not recorded which). The J gene is TRBJ2-1, the V gene TRBV19; weak D call: TRBD1 (6 bases). This sequence originates from a young woman with Graves' hyperthyroidism. The CDR3 is CASITGSSRAHDSYNEQFF. The CDR3 DNA is TGTGCCAGTATCACAGGGAGTAGCCGGGCGCACGACTCCTACAATGAGCAGTTCTTC.